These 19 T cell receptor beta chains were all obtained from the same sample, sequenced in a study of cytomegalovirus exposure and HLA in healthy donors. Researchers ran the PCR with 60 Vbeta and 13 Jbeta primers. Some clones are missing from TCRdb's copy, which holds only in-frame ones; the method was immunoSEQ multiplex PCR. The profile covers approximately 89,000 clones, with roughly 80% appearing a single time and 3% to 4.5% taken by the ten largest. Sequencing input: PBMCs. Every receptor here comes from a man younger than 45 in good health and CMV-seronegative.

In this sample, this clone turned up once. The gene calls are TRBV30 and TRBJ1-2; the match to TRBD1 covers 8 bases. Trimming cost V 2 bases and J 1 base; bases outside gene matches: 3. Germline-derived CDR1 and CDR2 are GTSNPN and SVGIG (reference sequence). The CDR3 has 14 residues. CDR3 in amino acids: CAWSTGQGNYGYTF. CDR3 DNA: TGTGCCTGGAGTACCGGACAGGGTAACTATGGCTACACCTTC.

CDR3 amino acids: CASSQGVQGPIYEQYF. The CDR3 DNA follows: TGCGCCAGCAGCCAAGGCGTACAGGGTCCAATATACGAGCAGTACTTC. This chain uses TRBV4-3 with TRBJ2-7, with D maybe TRBD1 (6 bases). Per the germline V gene, CDR1 is LGHNA and CDR2 is YSLEER. Trimming left V 1 base short and J 4 bases short, with 17 bases between. The CDR3 has 16 residues.

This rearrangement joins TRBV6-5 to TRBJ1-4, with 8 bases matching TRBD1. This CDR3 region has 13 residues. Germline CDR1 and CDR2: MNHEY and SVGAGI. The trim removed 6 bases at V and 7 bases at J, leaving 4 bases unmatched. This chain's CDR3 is CASRPGGSEKLFF. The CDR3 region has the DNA TGTGCCAGCAGGCCAGGGGGCTCTGAAAAACTGTTTTTT.

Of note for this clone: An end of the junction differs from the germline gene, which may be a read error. The CDR3 here is CSSSLRGAGDSQETQYF. CDR3 nucleotide sequence: TGTTCCAGCAGCTTACGGGGAGCGGGGGACAGCCAAGAGACCCAGTACTTC. V gene TRBV7-9 combines with J gene TRBJ2-5; D is perhaps TRBD2 (8 bases). CDR1 is SEHNR, CDR2 FQNEAQ, per germline (reference sequence). The CDR3 totals 17 residues. The full variable domain, in which reference TRBV7-9 and TRBJ2-5 provide the parts outside the CDR3, is DTGVSQNPRHKITKRGQNVTFRCDPISEHNRLYWYRQTLGQGPEFLTYFQNEAQLEKSRLLSDRFSAERPKGSFSTLEIQRTEQGDSAMYLCSSSLRGAGDSQETQYFGPGTRLLVL.

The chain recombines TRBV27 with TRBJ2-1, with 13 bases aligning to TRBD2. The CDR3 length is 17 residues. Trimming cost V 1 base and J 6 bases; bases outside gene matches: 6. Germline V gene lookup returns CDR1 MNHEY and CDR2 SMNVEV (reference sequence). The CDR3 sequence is CASSLYGGLAGANEQFF. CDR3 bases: TGTGCCAGCAGTTTATATGGCGGACTAGCGGGAGCCAATGAGCAGTTCTTC.

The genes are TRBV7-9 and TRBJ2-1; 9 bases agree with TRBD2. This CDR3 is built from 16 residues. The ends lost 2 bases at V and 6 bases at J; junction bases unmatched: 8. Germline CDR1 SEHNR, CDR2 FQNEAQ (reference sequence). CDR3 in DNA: TGTGCCAGCAGCTTAATAAATAGCGGGAGAGGCAATGAGCAGTTCTTC. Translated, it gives CASSLINSGRGNEQFF.

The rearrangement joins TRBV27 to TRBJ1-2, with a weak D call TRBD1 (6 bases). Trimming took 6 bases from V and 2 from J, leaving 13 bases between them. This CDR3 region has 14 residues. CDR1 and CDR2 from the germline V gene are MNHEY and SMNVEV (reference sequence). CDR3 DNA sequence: TGTGCCAGCAGCCGATTACAGGGAAACTATGGCTACACCTTC. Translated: CASSRLQGNYGYTF.

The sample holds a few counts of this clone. The CDR3 sequence: CASSRGGSYQETQYF. CDR3 bases: TGTGCCAGTAGTCGCGGGGGTTCGTACCAAGAGACCCAGTACTTC. This sequence joins TRBV19 and TRBJ2-5; TRBD2 aligns across 7 bases. J lost 0 bases, V lost 5 bases, and 6 bases had no gene match. The germline gives CDR1 LNHDA, CDR2 SQIVND (reference sequence). The CDR3 has 15 amino acids.

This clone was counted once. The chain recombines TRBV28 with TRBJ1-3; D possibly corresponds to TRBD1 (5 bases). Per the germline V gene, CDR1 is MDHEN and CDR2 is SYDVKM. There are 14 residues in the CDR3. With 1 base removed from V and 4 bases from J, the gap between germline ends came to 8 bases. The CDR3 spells CASSLFAGGNTIYF. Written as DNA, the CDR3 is TGTGCCAGCAGTTTATTTGCAGGGGGAAACACCATATATTTT.

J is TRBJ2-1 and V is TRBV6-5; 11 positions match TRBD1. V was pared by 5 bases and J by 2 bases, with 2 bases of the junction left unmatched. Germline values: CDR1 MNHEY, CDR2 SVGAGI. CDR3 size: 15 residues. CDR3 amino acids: CASSPGQGAYNEQFF. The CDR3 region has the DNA TGTGCCAGCAGTCCGGGACAGGGGGCCTACAATGAGCAGTTCTTC.

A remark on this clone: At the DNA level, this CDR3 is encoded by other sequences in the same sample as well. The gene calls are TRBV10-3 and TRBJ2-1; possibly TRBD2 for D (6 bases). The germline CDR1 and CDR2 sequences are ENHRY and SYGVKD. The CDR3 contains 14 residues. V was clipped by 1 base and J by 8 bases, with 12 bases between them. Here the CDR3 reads CAISEYTGDDEQFF. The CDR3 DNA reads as TGTGCCATCAGTGAGTATACGGGGGACGATGAGCAGTTCTTC.

This CDR3 reads CASSLDIGGRVGYNEQFF. The CDR3 DNA sequence: TGTGCCAGCAGCTTAGATATTGGGGGCAGGGTCGGCTACAATGAGCAGTTCTTC. The rearrangement uses TRBV11-3 and TRBJ2-1, with D perhaps TRBD1 (6 bases). Between the trimmed V and J ends, which lost 0 bases and 3 bases, there was a span of 18 bases. Germline CDR1 and CDR2: SGHNT and YENEEA. There are 18 residues in the CDR3.

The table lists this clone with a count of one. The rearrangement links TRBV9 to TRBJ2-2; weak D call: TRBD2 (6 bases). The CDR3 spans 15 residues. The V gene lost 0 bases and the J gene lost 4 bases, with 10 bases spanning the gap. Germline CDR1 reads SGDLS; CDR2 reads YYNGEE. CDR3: CASSVEAGTTGELFF. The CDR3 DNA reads TGTGCCAGCAGCGTAGAGGCGGGGACCACCGGGGAGCTGTTTTTT.

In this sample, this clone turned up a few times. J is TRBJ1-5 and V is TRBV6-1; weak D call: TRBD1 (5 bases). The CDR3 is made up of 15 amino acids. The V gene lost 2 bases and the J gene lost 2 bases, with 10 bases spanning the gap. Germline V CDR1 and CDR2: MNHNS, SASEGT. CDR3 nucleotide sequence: TGTGCCAGCAGTGAATTTGGGGGGGGCAATCAGCCCCAGCATTTT. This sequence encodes CASSEFGGGNQPQHF.

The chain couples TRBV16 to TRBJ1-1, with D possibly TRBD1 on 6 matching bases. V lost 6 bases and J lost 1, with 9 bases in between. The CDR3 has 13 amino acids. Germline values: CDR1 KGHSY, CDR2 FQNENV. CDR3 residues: CASRDRPNTEAFF. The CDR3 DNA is TGTGCCAGCAGAGACAGGCCGAACACTGAAGCTTTCTTT.

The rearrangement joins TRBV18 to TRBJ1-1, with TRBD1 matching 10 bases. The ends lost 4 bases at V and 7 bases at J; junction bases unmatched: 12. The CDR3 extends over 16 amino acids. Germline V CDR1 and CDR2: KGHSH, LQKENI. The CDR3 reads CASSQSHSGTGDEAFF. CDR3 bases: TGTGCCAGCTCACAATCCCACTCAGGGACAGGGGATGAAGCTTTCTTT.

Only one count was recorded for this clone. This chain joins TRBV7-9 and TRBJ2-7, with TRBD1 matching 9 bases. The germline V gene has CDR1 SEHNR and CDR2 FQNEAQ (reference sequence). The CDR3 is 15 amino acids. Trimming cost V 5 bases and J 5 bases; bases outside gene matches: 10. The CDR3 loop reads CASSGLQGAVHEQYF. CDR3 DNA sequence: TGTGCCAGCAGCGGATTACAGGGGGCGGTCCACGAGCAGTACTTC.

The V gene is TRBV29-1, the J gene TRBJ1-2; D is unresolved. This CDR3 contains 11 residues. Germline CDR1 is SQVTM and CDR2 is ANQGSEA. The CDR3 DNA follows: TGCGCGCAGGTCGGCTACTATGGCTACACCTTC. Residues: CAQVGYYGYTF.

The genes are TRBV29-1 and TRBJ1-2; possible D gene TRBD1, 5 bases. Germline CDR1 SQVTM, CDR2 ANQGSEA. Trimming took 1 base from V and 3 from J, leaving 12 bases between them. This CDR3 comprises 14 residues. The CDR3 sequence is CSVEARRGYYGYTF. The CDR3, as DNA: TGCAGCGTTGAAGCGAGAAGGGGATACTATGGCTACACCTTC.